The 9 T cell receptor beta chains below were found in one sample sequenced in a study of a mutant IDH1 vaccine in newly diagnosed glioma. The method was immunoSEQ multiplex PCR; TCRdb's version includes in-frame clones alone and lacks a portion of them. The profile shows more than 80,000 clones, under 90% of them singletons. Time point defined: baseline, week 1 (first vaccination visit). Treatment in this sample: pre-vaccination baseline after standard-of-care therapy. The sample was PBMCs, taken from a glioma patient treated with radiotherapy, temozolomide or both. The receptors were gathered from a woman in her forties or fifties with glioma.

The chain combines TRBV7-2 with TRBJ1-2; D is perhaps TRBD1 (6 bases). From germline, CDR1 is SGHTA and CDR2 FQGNSA. The CDR3 runs to 13 residues. Trimming removed 2 bases at V and 3 bases at J, with 7 bases between. CDR3 nucleotide sequence: TGTGCCAGCAGCTTATGGGGGCACTATGGCTACACCTTC. It yields the protein CASSLWGHYGYTF.

The CDR3 region has the DNA TGTGCCAGCAGCGCCGTCGGACGGGAAGCTTTCTTT. It specifies CASSAVGREAFF. J is TRBJ1-1 and V is TRBV2; D is uncertain. V dropped 6 bases and J dropped 8 bases, with 13 bases sitting between them. The CDR3 is made up of 12 amino acids. Per the germline V gene, CDR1 is SNHLY and CDR2 is FYNNEI.

The chain couples TRBV5-1 to TRBJ2-3; the D is unclear. This CDR3 has 8 amino acids. V was shortened by 9 bases and J by 4 bases, with 0 bases between the two germline ends. CDR1 is SGHRS and CDR2 is YFSETQ in the germline V gene. Here the CDR3 reads CATDTQYF. CDR3 in DNA: TGCGCCACAGATACGCAGTATTTT.

V gene TRBV29-1 combines with J gene TRBJ2-1; tentatively, D is TRBD1 or TRBD2 (5 bases each). The CDR3 contains 16 residues. Trimming removed 4 bases at V and 4 bases at J, with 20 bases between. CDR1 is SQVTM and CDR2 is ANQGSEA in the germline V gene. The CDR3, as DNA: TGCAGCGTTGGAGGAGGAAGGGGTGAGTTTTACAATGAGCAGTTCTTC. Protein product: CSVGGGRGEFYNEQFF.

This sequence joins TRBV11-2 and TRBJ1-6; D not resolved. CDR3 size: 12 residues. The V end was cut by 0 bases, the J end by 12 bases, with 6 bases between. Germline V gene sequence: CDR1 SGHAT, CDR2 FQNNGV. Written as DNA, the CDR3 is TGTGCCAGCAGCTTAGATCGCTTACCCCTCCACTTT. Translation gives CASSLDRLPLHF.

The genes are TRBV12-5 and TRBJ1-5; D unclear. The V gene's germline CDR1 is LGHNT and CDR2 FRNRAP. V lost 3 bases and J lost 0, with 3 bases in between. The CDR3 totals 13 residues. The CDR3 nucleotides are TGTGCTAGTGGTTTCGGTAGCAATCAGCCCCAGCATTTT. Translated: CASGFGSNQPQHF.

This clone was observed a few times. V usage is TRBV29-1 and J usage is TRBJ1-1, with D possibly matching TRBD1 (5 bases). This CDR3 contains 15 residues. The V end was cut by 6 bases, the J end by 5 bases, with 22 bases between. The germline CDR1 and CDR2 sequences are SQVTM and ANQGSEA. The chain's CDR3 is CSVESREGLRTEAFF. For the CDR3, the DNA is TGCAGCGTCGAGTCCCGGGAGGGGCTGAGGACTGAAGCTTTCTTT.

The rearrangement joins TRBV27 to TRBJ1-5, with 11 bases aligning to TRBD1. Germline-derived CDR1 and CDR2 are MNHEY and SMNVEV (reference sequence). The ends lost 5 bases at V and 1 base at J; junction bases unmatched: 7. The CDR3 loop spans 17 amino acids. The CDR3 protein is CASSPTDRGRSNQPQHF. The CDR3 nucleotides are TGTGCCAGCAGTCCCACGGACAGGGGGCGCAGCAATCAGCCCCAGCATTTT.

V and J are TRBV19 and TRBJ2-1, with a possible D match to TRBD2 (5 bases). This CDR3 comprises 13 residues. V was shortened by 4 bases and J by 7 bases, with 11 bases between the two germline ends. Germline V gene lookup returns CDR1 LNHDA and CDR2 SQIVND (reference sequence). The CDR3 protein is CASSTARGNEQFF. CDR3 sequence (DNA): TGTGCCAGTAGTACGGCGAGAGGGAATGAGCAGTTCTTC.